One TCR beta chain is described in this entry. Use of 60 Vbeta and 13 Jbeta primers characterized the PCR. Measured with immunoSEQ multiplex PCR; TCRdb has only the in-frame clones, and not every one. The sample includes approximately 100,000 clones, roughly 77% of them seen just once. Trimming took off 5 bases at V and 5 bases at J, with 15 bases between the two ends. There are 15 residues in the CDR3. Germline V gene sequence: CDR1 MDHEN, CDR2 SYDVKM. This sample was taken from a study of cytomegalovirus exposure and HLA in healthy donors. The sequenced sample was PBMCs. This sequence originates from a woman in her 50s in good health and CMV-seropositive. The genes are TRBV28 and TRBJ1-4, with a weak D call TRBD1 (6 bases). In DNA, the CDR3 is TGTGCCAGCAGTCCCCCGACAGGTCTGAATGAAAAACTGTTTTTT. This translates into CASSPPTGLNEKLFF.